The sequence of this TCR beta chain was determined in a study of beta chain features in type 1 diabetes. Study findings and constraints: Patients' naive, central memory and Treg TCRB repertoires seemed closer to one another than those of healthy donors. Moderate yet significant TCRB CDR3 shortening was seen in Type 1 diabetes patients in all four CD4+ subsets. A potential PCR bias toward shorter templates would be equal in patient and control samples. The question of HLA type influencing TCRB rearrangement was one that remained unresolved here.

Sorting produced populations that all topped 98% purity. A note on this clone: Its antigen is as yet unknown.

Expressed TCRB transcripts were sequenced because the isolated RNA had all been reverse transcribed beforehand. The repertoire was sequenced with immunoSEQ multiplex PCR; TCRdb's copy has only in-frame clones and lacks some. The sample shows about 650,000 clones, around an eighth of them seen only once. The ends lost 10 bases at V and 3 bases at J; junction bases unmatched: 9. Per germline, CDR1 MNHEY and CDR2 SMNVEV (reference sequence). CDR3 length equals 14 residues. Sequencing was performed on naive CD4+ T cells from blood. V usage is TRBV27 and J usage is TRBJ1-2, with 9 bases matching TRBD1. The sequence was obtained from a man younger than 45 with type 1 diabetes. Here the CDR3 reads CATSPGQGYYGYTF. CDR3 in DNA: TGTGCCACCTCTCCGGGACAGGGTTACTATGGCTACACCTTC.